This T cell receptor beta chain was obtained from a study of cytomegalovirus exposure and HLA in healthy donors. The study, taken as a whole, reports: The Asian-associated ancestry cluster reportedly had fewer N-insertions than the approximately 610-donor mean in a later analysis. Common viral pathogens were later found to be apparently linked to several of the most significant clusters. Some highly shared sequence variants likely arose as a pipeline artifact.

About this clone itself: Its cognate antigen is unknown.

Researchers ran the PCR with 60 Vbeta and 13 Jbeta primers. Only in-frame clones appear in the TCRdb table, and some are missing; sequencing was by immunoSEQ multiplex PCR. The table has tens of thousands of clones, around 76% seen once; the top ten hold about 9.5%. CDR3 length: 15 residues. Germline CDR1 SGHKS, CDR2 YYEKEE (reference sequence). With 1 base removed from V and 3 bases from J, the gap between germline ends came to 14 bases. Sequencing was done on a sample of PBMCs. The rearrangement uses TRBV5-5 and TRBJ2-7; tentatively, D is TRBD2 (6 bases). The receptor comes from a man aged 25 to 40 in good health and CMV-seropositive. The CDR3 loop reads CASSLTQGGFYEQYF. DNA of the CDR3: TGTGCCAGCAGCTTGACTCAGGGAGGATTCTACGAGCAGTACTTC.